The clone carrying this TCR beta chain appeared a few times. Its antigen is not known. The data are from a study of vaccination and CD4 T cells after COVID-19. Study summary: Collection of post-vaccine samples followed dose two by a median about 75 days, spanning a range of 14 to 241.

Once obtained from cultured CD4+ T cells, the DNA was sequenced using the Oncomine TCR Beta short-read assay. TCRdb independently ran MiXCR on the PCR reads; one entry per CDR3 protein. Among some 6,800 distinct CDR3 sequences listed, less than 80% were seen once. The CDR3 covers 15 residues. V lost 3 bases and J 2 bases, leaving 14 bases between the germline ends. Germline CDR1 and CDR2: WNHNN and SYGVQD (reference sequence). Treatment: approximately 9-day PBMC culture with coronavirus spike peptide pools or control peptides (ViraFEST assay). The TCR comes from a human donor who had recovered from COVID-19. Sequencing was done on a sample of CD4+ T cells from blood, cultured in vitro. The rearrangement links TRBV10-1 to TRBJ2-7; D is perhaps TRBD1 or TRBD2 (5 bases each). Written as DNA, the CDR3 is TGCGCCAGCAGTGACGGGGCCGCGCCCCCCTACGAGCAGTACTTC. It yields the protein CASSDGAAPPYEQYF.